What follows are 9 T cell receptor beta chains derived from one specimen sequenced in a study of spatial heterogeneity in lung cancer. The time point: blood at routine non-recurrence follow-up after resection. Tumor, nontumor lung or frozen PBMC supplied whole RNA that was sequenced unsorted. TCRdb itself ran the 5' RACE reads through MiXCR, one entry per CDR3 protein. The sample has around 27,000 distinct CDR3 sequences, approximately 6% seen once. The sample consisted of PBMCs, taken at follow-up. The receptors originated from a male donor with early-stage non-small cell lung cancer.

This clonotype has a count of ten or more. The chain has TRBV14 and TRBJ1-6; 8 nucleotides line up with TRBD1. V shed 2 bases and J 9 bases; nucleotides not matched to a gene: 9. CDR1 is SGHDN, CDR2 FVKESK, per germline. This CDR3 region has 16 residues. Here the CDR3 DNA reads TGTGCCAGCAGCCAAATGACAGGGGTAGCGAGTTCACCCCTCCACTTT. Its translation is CASSQMTGVASSPLHF.

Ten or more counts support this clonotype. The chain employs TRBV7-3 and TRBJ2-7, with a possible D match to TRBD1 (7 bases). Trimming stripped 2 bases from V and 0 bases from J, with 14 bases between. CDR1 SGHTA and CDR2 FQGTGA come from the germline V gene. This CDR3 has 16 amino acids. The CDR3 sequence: CASSLAAGGNSYEQYF. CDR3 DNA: TGTGCCAGCAGCTTAGCCGCAGGGGGGAACTCCTACGAGCAGTACTTC.

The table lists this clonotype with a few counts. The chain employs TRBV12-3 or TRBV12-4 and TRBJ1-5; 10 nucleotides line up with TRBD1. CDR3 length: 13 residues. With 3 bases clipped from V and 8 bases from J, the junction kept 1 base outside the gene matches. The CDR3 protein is CASSLDRGKPQHF. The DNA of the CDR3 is TGTGCCAGCAGTTTGGACAGGGGGAAGCCCCAGCATTTT.

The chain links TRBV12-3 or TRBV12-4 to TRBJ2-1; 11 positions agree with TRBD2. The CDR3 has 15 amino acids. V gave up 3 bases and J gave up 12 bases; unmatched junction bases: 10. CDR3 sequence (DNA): TGTGCCAGCAGTTTGAGTCTAGCGGGAGGAAACGGGCAGTTCTTC. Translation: CASSLSLAGGNGQFF.

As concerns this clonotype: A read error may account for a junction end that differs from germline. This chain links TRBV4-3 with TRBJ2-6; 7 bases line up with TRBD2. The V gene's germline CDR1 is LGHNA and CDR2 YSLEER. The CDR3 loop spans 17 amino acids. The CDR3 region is CASSQAASGSRANVLTF. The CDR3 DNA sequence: TGCGCCAGCAGCCAAGCGGCTAGCGGCTCTAGGGCCAACGTCCTGACTTTC.

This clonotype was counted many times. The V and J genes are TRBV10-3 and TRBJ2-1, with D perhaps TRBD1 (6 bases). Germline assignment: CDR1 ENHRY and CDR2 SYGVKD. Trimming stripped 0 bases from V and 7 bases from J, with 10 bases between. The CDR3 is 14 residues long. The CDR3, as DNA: TGTGCCATCAGTGAGTCGGACAGATGGAATGAGCAGTTCTTC. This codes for CAISESDRWNEQFF.

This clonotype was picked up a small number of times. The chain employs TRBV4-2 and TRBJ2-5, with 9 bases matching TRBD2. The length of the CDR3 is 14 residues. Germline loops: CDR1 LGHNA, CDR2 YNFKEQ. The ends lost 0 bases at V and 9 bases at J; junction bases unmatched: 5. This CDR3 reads CASSQDMASGAQYF. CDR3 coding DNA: TGTGCCAGCAGCCAAGATATGGCTAGCGGGGCCCAGTACTTC.

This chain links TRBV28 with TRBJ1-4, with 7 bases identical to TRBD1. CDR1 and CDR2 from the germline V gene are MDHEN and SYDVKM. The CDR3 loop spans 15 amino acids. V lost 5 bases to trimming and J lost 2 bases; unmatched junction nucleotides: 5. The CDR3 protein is CASSLGGATNEKLFF. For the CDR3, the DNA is TGTGCCAGCAGTCTAGGGGGCGCCACTAATGAAAAACTGTTTTTT.

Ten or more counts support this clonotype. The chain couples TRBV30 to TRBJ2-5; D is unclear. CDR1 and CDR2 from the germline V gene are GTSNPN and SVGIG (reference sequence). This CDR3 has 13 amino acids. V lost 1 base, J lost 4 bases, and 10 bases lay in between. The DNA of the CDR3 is TGTGCCTGGAGTGGTGGGGATTTAGAGACCCAGTACTTC. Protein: CAWSGGDLETQYF. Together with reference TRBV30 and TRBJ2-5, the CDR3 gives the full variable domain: SQTIHQWPATLVQPVGSPLSLECTVEGTSNPNLYWYRQAAGRGLQLLFYSVGIGQISSEVPQNLSASRPQDRQFILSSKKLLLSDSGFYLCAWSGGDLETQYFGPGTRLLVL.